The rows below give T cell receptor beta chains drawn from one sample of a study of T cell repertoires in cytomegalovirus infection. No antigen has been assigned to these receptors. MiXCR, run by TCRdb on the reads, gives a single entry per CDR3 protein. The sample lists 110,000 or so distinct CDR3 sequences, approximately 28% occurring once. The sample consisted of CD8+ T cells from cultured PBMCs, taken from culture after CMV antigen stimulation. The receptor source for this set is a human donor in good health (CMV status not recorded). Some clones in this sample may be carry-over from other donors' samples. Each CDR3 is given without its conserved first and last residue. Not every row has a clone size; where given, it reads once, few, many or a size class.

v_call	clone_size	j_call	cdr3_aa
TRBV4-1	.	TRBJ2-2	ASSQGLAGGELF
TRBV4-1	.	TRBJ2-6	ASSQATGEGANVLT
TRBV12-3/TRBV12-4	.	TRBJ2-6	ASRGTGDLSGANVLT
TRBV12-3/TRBV12-4	.	TRBJ2-1	ASSFGAGGPDEQF
TRBV7-6	many	TRBJ2-5	ASSATGTSAVQETQY
TRBV27	.	TRBJ2-7	ASSLTPGYAYEQY
TRBV6-1	few	TRBJ2-7	ASEIRVGYEQY
TRBV11-2	few	TRBJ2-7	ASSLASPGAGEQY
TRBV12-3/TRBV12-4	.	TRBJ2-7	ASSFGGLYEQY
TRBV19	few	TRBJ2-1	ASSISSGFADEQF
TRBV6-2/TRBV6-3	.	TRBJ1-6	ASSPARANSPLH
TRBV12-3/TRBV12-4	.	TRBJ1-4	ASSRTAKEKLF
TRBV4-1	few	TRBJ1-1	ASSQSVRGNTEAF
TRBV12-5	few	TRBJ2-3	ASGLDRETDTQY
TRBV12-3/TRBV12-4	few	TRBJ2-2	ASSPGHGELF
TRBV19	.	TRBJ1-5	ASSTSRGIDQPQH
TRBV7-2	many	TRBJ2-5	ASSLSPSTSGGAQETQY
TRBV9	many	TRBJ2-1	ASSVKGLPSNNEQF
TRBV19	.	TRBJ1-1	ASSHRGGTEAF
TRBV5-1	many	TRBJ2-7	ASSLRTDGYEQY
TRBV7-9	.	TRBJ2-3	ASSFDQDSLSGTQY
TRBV19	once	TRBJ1-5	ASKCVWGSKPQH
TRBV7-3	many	TRBJ2-3	ASSETSGGGTDTQY
TRBV7-9	few	TRBJ2-1	ASSLGTGEAYNEQF
TRBV15	few	TRBJ2-7	ATSRERIYEQY
TRBV2	once	TRBJ2-1	ASLAPDGHNEQF
TRBV7-9	few	TRBJ1-1	ASSFSGVEAF
TRBV13	.	TRBJ2-3	ASSSGLAGPTDTQY
TRBV6-1	few	TRBJ2-3	ATRLAGSYLSTDTQY
TRBV7-9	.	TRBJ1-1	ASSLELSRYTEAF
TRBV19	once	TRBJ2-2	ASSRTTGELF
TRBV28	.	TRBJ2-7	ASSLGLQGVAYEQY
TRBV30	few	TRBJ1-4	ASWAALSTAESEKLF
TRBV7-9	few	TRBJ2-1	ASSLSEGSNEQF
TRBV7-9	few	TRBJ2-7	ASKPGQGAIEQY
TRBV7-9	many	TRBJ1-1	ASSFNLGGLEAF
TRBV7-9	.	TRBJ1-1	ASSLGPPPGTEAF
TRBV28	few	TRBJ2-2	ASSQAGWGTGELF
TRBV7-8	many	TRBJ2-1	ASSLAVAPYNEQF
TRBV12-3/TRBV12-4	.	TRBJ2-5	ASSFGGGETQY
TRBV20-1	.	TRBJ2-2	SASGTANTGELF
TRBV27	.	TRBJ2-5	ASSRTGGQAFQETQY
TRBV7-9	.	TRBJ2-5	ASRKTGDQETQY
TRBV27	few	TRBJ2-4	ASSQGDIQY
TRBV7-8	many	TRBJ1-5	ASSPGTAKEPQH
TRBV2	.	TRBJ2-3	ASSLTTDTQY
TRBV12-3/TRBV12-4	.	TRBJ2-1	ASSALDEQF
TRBV11-1	.	TRBJ2-7	ASSHSGTLYEQY
TRBV24-1	few	TRBJ2-2	ATSETHGGELF
TRBV2	once	TRBJ2-3	ASSEWPRFTDTQY
TRBV4-1	.	TRBJ2-5	ASSVRDTTQETQY
TRBV6-2/TRBV6-3	.	TRBJ2-1	ASSYSAVRSYNEQF
TRBV27	.	TRBJ2-1	ATNLGGGGNEQF